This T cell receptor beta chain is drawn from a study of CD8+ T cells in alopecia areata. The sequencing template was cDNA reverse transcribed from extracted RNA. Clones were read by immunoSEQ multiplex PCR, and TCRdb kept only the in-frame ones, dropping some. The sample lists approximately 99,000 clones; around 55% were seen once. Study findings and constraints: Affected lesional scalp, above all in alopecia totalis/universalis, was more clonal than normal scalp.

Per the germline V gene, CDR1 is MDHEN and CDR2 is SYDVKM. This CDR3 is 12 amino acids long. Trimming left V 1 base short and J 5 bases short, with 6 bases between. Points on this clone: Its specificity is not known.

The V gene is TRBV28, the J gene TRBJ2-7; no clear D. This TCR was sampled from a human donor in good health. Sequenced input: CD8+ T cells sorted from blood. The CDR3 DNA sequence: TGTGCCAGCAGTTTATTTGGAAACGAGCAGTACTTC. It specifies CASSLFGNEQYF.